This entry lists 31 T cell receptor beta chains sequenced from one sample in a study of T cell repertoires in cytomegalovirus infection. TCRdb ran MiXCR on the reads and lists one entry per CDR3 protein. The data hold roughly 200,000 distinct CDR3 sequences, with about 18% observed a single time. The material sequenced was CD8+ T cells from PBMCs. The receptors shown here come from a human donor in good health (CMV status not recorded). Some clones in this sample may be carry-over from other donors' samples.

This clonotype has more than one count but fewer than ten. The rearrangement uses TRBV7-8 and TRBJ2-3; TRBD2 matches at 10 bases. This CDR3 comprises 15 residues. J was trimmed by 2 bases and V by 6 bases; bases with no gene match: 5. Germline V gives CDR1 SGHVS, CDR2 FQNEAQ. The CDR3 loop is CASRLLAGTTDTQYF. The CDR3 nucleotides are TGTGCCAGCAGATTACTAGCGGGGACCACAGATACGCAGTATTTT.

The table lists this clonotype with a few counts. The rearrangement joins TRBV4-1 to TRBJ2-5, with a tentative D call TRBD2 (6 bases). Trimming removed 4 bases at V and 5 bases at J, with 14 bases between. From germline, CDR1 is MGHRA and CDR2 YSYEKL. This CDR3 is built from 14 residues. CDR3 in amino acids: CASSPRLVGETQYF. The CDR3 bases are TGCGCCAGCAGCCCAAGACTAGTGGGGGAGACCCAGTACTTC.

This clonotype was observed a handful of times. The chain combines TRBV7-6 with TRBJ1-1; D ambiguous. Germline CDR1 reads SGHVS; CDR2 reads FNYEAQ. V lost 6 bases, J lost 1 base, and 15 bases lay in between. The CDR3 runs 15 residues. CDR3 coding DNA: TGTGCCAGCAGACTTGGCACCGAAAGGAACACTGAAGCTTTCTTT. Its translation: CASRLGTERNTEAFF.

The V and J genes are TRBV6-2 or TRBV6-3 and TRBJ2-7; maybe TRBD1 (5 bases). There are 13 residues in the CDR3. Germline V gives CDR1 MNHEY, CDR2 SVGEGT. V dropped 0 bases and J dropped 6 bases, with 9 bases sitting between them. CDR3 nucleotides: TGTGCCAGCAGTTACTCGGTGGGGCGCGAGCAGTACTTC. It yields the protein CASSYSVGREQYF.

This chain connects TRBV3-1 to TRBJ1-1, with D tentatively TRBD1 (5 bases). The CDR3 is 14 amino acids. V gave up 1 base and J gave up 6 bases, with 12 bases separating them. Germline CDR1 is LGHDT and CDR2 is YNNKEL (reference sequence). CDR3 region: CASSQVQGSAEAFF. DNA for the CDR3: TGTGCCAGCAGCCAAGTGCAGGGAAGTGCTGAAGCTTTCTTT.

The CDR3 DNA reads as TGTGCCAGTAGTGATATCACAGAAAATTCACCCCTCCACTTT. It codes for CASSDITENSPLHF. The V call is TRBV19, the J call TRBJ1-6; D gene uncertain. This CDR3 contains 14 residues. CDR1 and CDR2 from the germline V gene are LNHDA and SQIVND (reference sequence). V lost 5 bases and J lost 7, with 12 bases in between.

This chain links TRBV14 with TRBJ2-7; D not resolved. With 1 base removed from V and 5 bases from J, the gap between germline ends came to 9 bases. The CDR3 has 13 residues. CDR1 is SGHDN and CDR2 is FVKESK in the germline V gene. Here the CDR3 DNA reads TGTGCCAGCAGCCAAGTTCAGGTGGACGAGCAGTACTTC. Translated, it gives CASSQVQVDEQYF.

Only a few counts were recorded for this clonotype. This rearrangement joins TRBV10-2 to TRBJ2-2; D is possibly TRBD2 (6 bases). The CDR3 has 15 residues. Germline loops: CDR1 WSHSY, CDR2 SAAADI. V was pared by 4 bases and J by 1 base, with 10 bases between. The CDR3 here is CASSGAGKNTGELFF. The CDR3 coding sequence is TGCGCCAGCAGTGGGGCGGGGAAGAACACCGGGGAGCTGTTTTTT.

This clonotype was counted ten times or more. V usage is TRBV6-6 and J usage is TRBJ2-5; tentative D call: TRBD2 (5 bases). The V end lost 4 bases, the J end lost 7 bases, and 10 bases lay between the germline ends. CDR1 MNHNY and CDR2 SVGAGI come from the germline V gene (reference sequence). The CDR3 spans 12 residues. As DNA, the CDR3 is TGTGCCAGCAGTTCTAGCCTAGGGACCCAGTACTTC. This codes for CASSSSLGTQYF.

V and J are TRBV29-1 and TRBJ1-4; the match to TRBD1 covers 9 bases. Losses at the gene ends were 4 bases for V and 8 bases for J; bases not matched to a gene: 8. The CDR3 totals 14 residues. Germline CDR1 reads SQVTM; CDR2 reads ANQGSEA. CDR3 sequence (DNA): TGCAGCGTTGGGACAGGGGCGTTTGACGAAAAACTGTTTTTT. Translating gives CSVGTGAFDEKLFF.

The rearrangement links TRBV7-2 to TRBJ2-7; 11 bases map to TRBD2. The CDR3 length is 17 residues. Germline V CDR1 and CDR2: SGHTA, FQGNSA. V shed 5 bases and J 0 bases; nucleotides not matched to a gene: 9. The CDR3 loop is CASSVLPSGGPSYEQYF. Written as DNA, the CDR3 is TGTGCCAGCAGCGTCCTCCCTAGCGGGGGGCCCTCCTACGAGCAGTACTTC.

There are a few counts of this clonotype. The chain recombines TRBV9 with TRBJ1-5; D uncertain. The V and J ends lost 0 bases and 7 bases respectively, with 14 bases between them. The CDR3 contains 15 residues. In germline, CDR1 is SGDLS, CDR2 YYNGEE. In DNA, the CDR3 is TGTGCCAGCAGCGTAGATGGGAGCCCAGGCCAGCCCCAGCATTTT. It codes for CASSVDGSPGQPQHF.

J is TRBJ2-5 and V is TRBV28, with D possibly called TRBD1 or TRBD2 (5 bases each). The ends were cut back, 0 bases at V and 0 bases at J, with 17 bases in the middle. In germline, CDR1 is MDHEN, CDR2 SYDVKM. This CDR3 is 18 amino acids long. DNA for the CDR3: TGTGCCAGCAGTTTATGGAATTCGGGGCTTCGGTACCAAGAGACCCAGTACTTC. Its translation: CASSLWNSGLRYQETQYF.

The chain links TRBV28 to TRBJ2-7; D is uncertain. The CDR3 consists of 12 residues. V lost 6 bases to trimming and J lost 7 bases, with 13 bases between them. Germline V gene sequence: CDR1 MDHEN, CDR2 SYDVKM. The CDR3 is CASSVGLSEQYF. The CDR3 nucleotides read TGTGCCAGCAGCGTAGGGTTGAGTGAGCAGTACTTC.

This clonotype has just a few counts. The rearrangement uses TRBV7-6 and TRBJ2-7, with 7 positions matching TRBD1. The CDR3 contains 15 residues. The germline gives CDR1 SGHVS, CDR2 FNYEAQ. V dropped 4 bases and J dropped 5; count of bases not matched to a gene: 11. Here the CDR3 reads CASSSNRGLNDEQYF. CDR3 DNA sequence: TGTGCCAGCAGCTCCAACAGGGGATTAAATGACGAGCAGTACTTC. Drawing the rest from reference TRBV7-6 and TRBJ2-7, the complete variable domain is GAGVSQSPRYKVTKRGQDVALRCDPISGHVSLYWYRQALGQGPEFLTYFNYEAQQDKSGLPNDRFSAERPEGSISTLTIQRTEQRDSAMYRCASSSNRGLNDEQYFGPGTRLTVT.

V and J are TRBV7-2 and TRBJ2-7; no clear D. CDR1 is SGHTA and CDR2 is FQGNSA in the germline V gene. V lost 5 bases and J lost 4, with 12 bases in between. CDR3 length: 13 residues. CDR3 amino acids: CASSQHLWYEQYF. In DNA, the CDR3 is TGTGCCAGCAGCCAACATCTCTGGTACGAGCAGTACTTC.

This clonotype was detected only a few times. The chain is built from TRBV29-1 and TRBJ1-2; D unclear. The CDR3 contains 11 residues. CDR1 is SQVTM, CDR2 ANQGSEA, per germline. Between the trimmed V and J ends, which lost 4 bases and 4 bases, there was a span of 7 bases. The CDR3 reads CSVAGIYGYTF. The CDR3 DNA is TGCAGCGTTGCGGGGATCTATGGCTACACCTTC.

This clonotype was seen a few times. This rearrangement joins TRBV7-9 to TRBJ2-1; D not certain. CDR1 and CDR2 from the germline V gene are SEHNR and FQNEAQ (reference sequence). This CDR3 has 14 residues. V was clipped by 1 base and J by 4 bases, with 8 bases between them. CDR3 sequence: CASSLVWSYNEQFF. The CDR3 region has the DNA TGTGCCAGCAGCTTAGTATGGTCATACAATGAGCAGTTCTTC. The full variable domain, completed using reference TRBV7-9 and TRBJ2-1, is DTGVSQNPRHKITKRGQNVTFRCDPISEHNRLYWYRQTLGQGPEFLTYFQNEAQLEKSRLLSDRFSAERPKGSFSTLEIQRTEQGDSAMYLCASSLVWSYNEQFFGPGTRLTVL.

This clonotype showed up just a few times. The gene calls are TRBV7-2 and TRBJ1-1; a possible D gene is TRBD1 (5 bases). CDR1 is SGHTA, CDR2 FQGNSA, per germline. V was trimmed by 10 bases and J by 1 base, leaving 16 bases between them. The CDR3 has 14 amino acids. The CDR3 nucleotides are TGTGCCACCGTGGGGGGGGGACCGAACACTGAAGCTTTCTTT. It encodes CATVGGGPNTEAFF.

The chain employs TRBV11-2 and TRBJ1-2; TRBD1 aligns across 12 bases. Germline assignment: CDR1 SGHAT and CDR2 FQNNGV. The CDR3 runs to 19 residues. Trimming at V came to 4 bases and at J to 0 bases, leaving 12 bases not matched to a gene. This CDR3 is CASSSPLPGQGATNYGYTF. The CDR3 DNA is TGTGCCAGCAGCTCGCCTTTACCGGGACAGGGGGCTACTAACTATGGCTACACCTTC.

In this sample, this clonotype turned up many times. V usage is TRBV7-6 and J usage is TRBJ1-3, with D uncertain. Trimming shortened V by 1 base and J by 2 bases, and 3 bases separated the two germline ends. CDR1 and CDR2 from the germline V gene are SGHVS and FNYEAQ. The CDR3 loop spans 13 amino acids. CDR3 in amino acids: CASSLGPGNTIYF. CDR3 nucleotide sequence: TGTGCCAGCAGCTTAGGCCCTGGAAACACCATATATTTT.

This clonotype was seen only a few times. The chain combines TRBV7-9 with TRBJ2-6, with D tentatively TRBD2 (6 bases). This CDR3 has 13 amino acids. CDR1 SEHNR and CDR2 FQNEAQ come from the germline V gene (reference sequence). Trimming shortened V by 5 bases and J by 13 bases, and 15 bases separated the two germline ends. CDR3: CASSPGPREVLTF. The CDR3 DNA sequence: TGTGCCAGCAGCCCTGGACCTCGGGAGGTCCTGACTTTC.

This clonotype was seen only once. This rearrangement joins TRBV5-5 to TRBJ2-3; D is possibly TRBD2 (5 bases). The CDR3 consists of 18 residues. Germline-derived CDR1 and CDR2 are SGHKS and YYEKEE (reference sequence). V lost 1 base and J 0 bases, leaving 18 bases between the germline ends. In DNA, the CDR3 is TGTGCCAGCAGCTTGTGGAGGCCAGAACCTACTAGCACAGATACGCAGTATTTT. Translating gives CASSLWRPEPTSTDTQYF.

The J gene is TRBJ1-2, the V gene TRBV11-2; 9 positions agree with TRBD1. V shed 0 bases and J 6 bases; nucleotides not matched to a gene: 2. Germline CDR1 is SGHAT and CDR2 is FQNNGV. The length of the CDR3 is 14 residues. CDR3 nucleotide sequence: TGTGCCAGCAGCTTAGAGGGACAGGGACATGGCTACACCTTC. It codes for CASSLEGQGHGYTF. Complete variable domain (other parts from reference TRBV11-2 and TRBJ1-2): EAGVAQSPRYKIIEKRQSVAFWCNPISGHATLYWYQQILGQGPKLLIQFQNNGVVDDSQLPKDRFSAERLKGVDSTLKIQPAKLEDSAVYLCASSLEGQGHGYTFGSGTRLTVV.

The CDR3 bases are TGTGCCAGCAGCCAGCAGCCGGGACTCACTAACTCCTACGAGCAGTACTTC. Its protein is CASSQQPGLTNSYEQYF. This chain uses TRBV7-9 with TRBJ2-7, with D possibly being TRBD2 (6 bases). This CDR3 is 17 amino acids long. Germline V CDR1 and CDR2: SEHNR, FQNEAQ (reference sequence). The germline V and J ends were trimmed by 5 bases and 0 bases, with 20 bases remaining between them.

In this sample, this clonotype turned up many times. This chain connects TRBV7-8 to TRBJ1-2; D gene ambiguous. Trimming pared 3 bases from V and 0 bases from J, leaving 8 bases between. This CDR3 has 14 amino acids. Germline V gene sequence: CDR1 SGHVS, CDR2 FQNEAQ. The chain's CDR3 is CASSFDKANYGYTF. Written as DNA, the CDR3 is TGTGCCAGCAGCTTCGACAAAGCTAACTATGGCTACACCTTC.

Only a few counts were recorded for this clonotype. The chain uses TRBV29-1 and TRBJ2-7, with D perhaps assigned TRBD1 or TRBD2 (5 bases each). The ends were cut back, 2 bases at V and 4 bases at J, with 18 bases in the middle. The CDR3 spans 15 residues. Germline V gene lookup returns CDR1 SQVTM and CDR2 ANQGSEA. The CDR3 DNA reads as TGCAGCGTTGAATGGTATGGCAGAGGGGAGTACGAGCAGTACTTC. This codes for CSVEWYGRGEYEQYF.

This clonotype has just a few counts. As DNA, the CDR3 is TGTGCCAGCATCCGCACAGGGGCCATCCAAGAGACCCAGTACTTC. It encodes CASIRTGAIQETQYF. The chain joins TRBV7-6 to TRBJ2-5; 7 bases map to TRBD1. CDR1 and CDR2 from the germline V gene are SGHVS and FNYEAQ. CDR3 length: 15 residues. Trimming at V came to 7 bases and at J to 1 base, leaving 9 bases not matched to a gene.

In its sample, this clonotype was seen a few times. The chain recombines TRBV24-1 with TRBJ2-7; possibly TRBD2 for D (5 bases). V was cut by 3 bases and J by 0 bases, with 8 bases left in between. The germline V gene encodes CDR1 KGHDR and CDR2 SFDVKD. CDR3 length: 14 amino acids. CDR3 nucleotides: TGTGCCACCAGTGATGCCGGGGACTCCTACGAGCAGTACTTC. This codes for CATSDAGDSYEQYF.

The rearrangement uses TRBV7-2 and TRBJ2-7; D may be TRBD2 (6 bases). Germline loops: CDR1 SGHTA, CDR2 FQGNSA. The ends were cut back, 4 bases at V and 0 bases at J, with 10 bases in the middle. The CDR3 has 14 residues. The CDR3 DNA follows: TGTGCCAGCAGCTCGGGACTTCTCTCCTACGAGCAGTACTTC. Translated, it gives CASSSGLLSYEQYF.

This clonotype has ten or more counts. This may be a read error, as it is one base from a much larger clone. This chain joins TRBV7-8 and TRBJ2-7, with D unclear. The V end lost 1 base, the J end lost 3 bases, and 1 base lay between the germline ends. CDR3 length equals 11 residues. The V gene's germline CDR1 is SGHVS and CDR2 FQNEAQ. The CDR3 DNA follows: TGTGCCAGCAGCTTAGACTACGAGCAGTACTTC. Translated, it gives CASSLDYEQYF.